This T cell receptor beta chain was retrieved from a study of control samples from healthy donors and cancer patients. Using immunoSEQ multiplex PCR, the repertoire was profiled, and TCRdb retains in-frame clones only, with some absent. The table includes about 140,000 clones, roughly nine tenths detected once. Sequenced: blood. This clonotype was obtained from a woman under 40 in good health.

The CDR3: CASSLEFNEQFF. CDR3 bases: TGTGCCAGCAGTTTAGAGTTCAATGAGCAGTTCTTC. J is TRBJ2-1 and V is TRBV28; D gene unclear. Germline values: CDR1 MDHEN, CDR2 SYDVKM. The CDR3 sequence is 12 residues long. V lost 2 bases and J 6 bases, leaving 5 bases between the germline ends.